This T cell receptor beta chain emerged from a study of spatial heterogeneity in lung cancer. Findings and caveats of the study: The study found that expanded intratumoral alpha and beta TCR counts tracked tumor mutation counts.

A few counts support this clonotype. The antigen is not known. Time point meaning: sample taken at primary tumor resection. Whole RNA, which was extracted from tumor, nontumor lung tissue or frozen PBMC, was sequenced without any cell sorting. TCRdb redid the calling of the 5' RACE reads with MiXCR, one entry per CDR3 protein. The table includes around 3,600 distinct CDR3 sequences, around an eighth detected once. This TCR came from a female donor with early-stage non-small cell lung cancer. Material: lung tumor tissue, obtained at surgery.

The CDR3 reads CASSFVSSGRIDIQYF. In nucleotides, the CDR3 is TGTGCCAGCAGTTTCGTCTCTAGCGGGAGGATAGACATTCAGTACTTC. The J gene is TRBJ2-4, the V gene TRBV12-3 or TRBV12-4, with TRBD2 matching 11 bases. The CDR3 contains 16 residues. The junction had 9 bases not matched to a gene; V was cut back by 3 bases and J by 8 bases.